This TCR beta chain came from a study of cytomegalovirus exposure and HLA in healthy donors. Findings and limits, study-wide: The study flagged 150 to 200 TCR beta chains as cytomegalovirus-associated. The classifier, whose performance was assessed in both the original and validation cohorts, reportedly diagnosed cytomegalovirus status with high specificity and sensitivity.

The donors were part of the validation cohort of roughly 110 subjects. That cohort was separate from the first cohort, which comprised 666 subjects. Germline CDR1 and CDR2: MGHRA and YSYEKL. Losses at the gene ends were 5 bases for V and 6 bases for J; bases not matched to a gene: 9. The CDR3 consists of 15 residues. Here immunoSEQ multiplex PCR was the method, and the copy in TCRdb shows in-frame clones only, minus some. The data show around 300,000 clones, more than 75% seen once. Turning to this clone: Its antigen is not known.

This rearrangement joins TRBV4-1 to TRBJ2-7, with TRBD2 matching 11 bases. The sequenced material came from PBMCs. The source of this sequence is a woman aged 18-29 years in good health and CMV-seronegative. CDR3 coding DNA: TGCGCCAGCAGCGGGCGACTAGCGGGACGGAGCGAGCAGTACTTC. It translates to CASSGRLAGRSEQYF.